The 14 T cell receptor beta chains below come from one sample, sequenced in a study of CD8 T cells in Susac syndrome (dated by TCRdb to the late 2010s). The library was generated by the immunoSEQ multiplex PCR assay. RNA was extracted with the RNeasy kit and 0.5 to 1 ug was reverse transcribed using random hexamers. TCRdb reanalyzed the raw reads on its own, using fastp at Q25 for trimming and MiXCR for clone calling, and kept in-frame beta chains. Every CDR3 protein is listed once, alongside the most common genes and DNA of its rows. The sample contains some 260,000 distinct CDR3 sequences, 93% of them found a single time. Of the sample, roughly 0.07% falls within the top ten clones. The sequencing input was CD4+ T cells from PBMCs. All receptors come from a human donor with multiple sclerosis.

The chain has TRBV20-1 and TRBJ1-1; the D is unclear. From germline, CDR1 is DFQATT and CDR2 SNEGSKA (reference sequence). Trimming removed 6 bases from V and 3 bases from J, with 14 bases in between. The CDR3 length is 13 residues. CDR3 in amino acids: CSAGIRSYTEAFF. CDR3 in DNA: TGCAGTGCCGGAATAAGGAGTTACACTGAAGCTTTCTTT.

The chain recombines TRBV30 with TRBJ2-4, with a possible D match to TRBD2 (6 bases). V shed 5 bases and J shed 8 bases, with 13 bases lying between them. This CDR3 comprises 12 residues. CDR1 and CDR2 (germline): GTSNPN, SVGIG (reference sequence). The DNA of the CDR3 is TGTGCCTGGTCCCCGGGGGTGGACATTCAGTACTTC. It specifies CAWSPGVDIQYF.

The rearrangement uses TRBV18 and TRBJ2-1; 8 positions match TRBD2. The junction had 8 bases not matched to a gene; V was cut back by 1 base and J by 0 bases. This CDR3 has 18 amino acids. CDR1 and CDR2 from the germline V gene are KGHSH and LQKENI. The CDR3 DNA reads as TGTGCCAGCTCACCACTGGGCCAGGCGGGGGGCTCCTACAATGAGCAGTTCTTC. Amino acids: CASSPLGQAGGSYNEQFF.

The gene calls are TRBV29-1 and TRBJ2-5, with 10 bases matching TRBD1. After removal of 5 bases from V and 5 bases from J, the junction contained 8 bases not matched to a gene. Germline loops: CDR1 SQVTM, CDR2 ANQGSEA. The CDR3 is 14 amino acids. The CDR3 bases are TGCAGCGTTTTCCGGACAGGGGGATCGGAGACCCAGTACTTC. Amino acids: CSVFRTGGSETQYF.

The rearrangement links TRBV14 to TRBJ1-6, with 9 bases identical to TRBD1. Germline CDR1 reads SGHDN; CDR2 reads FVKESK. The CDR3 runs to 14 residues. The V gene end was trimmed by 3 bases and the J gene end by 7 bases; junction bases not matched to a gene: 1. This chain's CDR3 is CASSQGQGNSPLHF. DNA of the CDR3: TGTGCCAGCAGCCAGGGACAGGGCAATTCACCCCTCCACTTT.

The V and J genes are TRBV12-3 or TRBV12-4 and TRBJ1-5; D remains unclear. Trimming removed 8 bases at V and 4 bases at J, with 15 bases between. This CDR3 has 14 residues. The CDR3 region has the DNA TGTGCCAGCTTGCCCTCGTCGGGAAATCAGCCCCAGCATTTT. It yields the protein CASLPSSGNQPQHF.

The chain has TRBV12-3 or TRBV12-4 and TRBJ2-5; no clear D. The CDR3 spans 14 residues. V lost 2 bases and J lost 0, with 7 bases in between. CDR3 DNA: TGTGCCAGCAGTTTACAGCTGTACCAAGAGACCCAGTACTTC. It yields the protein CASSLQLYQETQYF.

The V and J genes are TRBV10-1 and TRBJ1-5, with D possibly TRBD1 on 6 matching bases. In germline, CDR1 is WNHNN, CDR2 SYGVQD (reference sequence). This CDR3 comprises 14 residues. V was trimmed by 4 bases and J by 0 bases, leaving 7 bases between them. The CDR3 sequence is CASSAGHSNQPQHF. The CDR3 DNA follows: TGCGCCAGCAGTGCGGGACATAGCAATCAGCCCCAGCATTTT.

CDR3 DNA sequence: TGCGCCAGCAGCCTCCGACATTCTTCCCCAGAAGGGCAGTACTTC. Residues: CASSLRHSSPEGQYF. The gene calls are TRBV4-1 and TRBJ2-7; D not certain. Trimming cost V 4 bases and J 9 bases, with 22 bases left between them. The CDR3 extends over 15 amino acids. The germline gives CDR1 MGHRA, CDR2 YSYEKL.

The rearrangement uses TRBV4-1 and TRBJ1-4; D perhaps matches TRBD1 (5 bases). V gave up 2 bases and J gave up 5 bases, with 15 bases separating them. The CDR3 is 16 amino acids. CDR1 MGHRA and CDR2 YSYEKL come from the germline V gene. CDR3 region: CASSQLGPPINEKLFF. CDR3 sequence (DNA): TGCGCCAGCAGCCAATTGGGACCACCGATAAATGAAAAACTGTTTTTT.

The rearrangement joins TRBV30 to TRBJ1-5; the D is unclear. The CDR3 is 13 residues long. CDR1 is GTSNPN, CDR2 SVGIG, per germline (reference sequence). Trimming removed 2 bases at V and 7 bases at J, with 12 bases between. CDR3 region: CAWSQEGGQPQHF. Written as DNA, the CDR3 is TGTGCCTGGAGTCAAGAGGGAGGGCAGCCCCAGCATTTT.

This clonotype has more than one count but fewer than ten. This chain connects TRBV19 to TRBJ2-5; D possibly corresponds to TRBD1 (6 bases). The length of the CDR3 is 13 residues. In germline, CDR1 is LNHDA, CDR2 SQIVND (reference sequence). V lost 5 bases to trimming and J lost 7 bases, with 14 bases between them. CDR3 sequence: CASSPRGSGTQYF. For the CDR3, the DNA is TGTGCCAGTAGTCCGAGGGGGTCCGGGACCCAGTACTTC.

V usage is TRBV6-6 and J usage is TRBJ2-5; TRBD1 matches 9 bases. After removal of 6 bases from V and 5 bases from J, the junction contained 13 bases not matched to a gene. CDR1 is MNHNY and CDR2 is SVGAGI in the germline V gene (reference sequence). The CDR3 runs 16 residues. DNA for the CDR3: TGTGCCAGCAGACCTACCCGACAGGGGGATGGGGAGACCCAGTACTTC. It is translated as CASRPTRQGDGETQYF.

The V and J genes are TRBV10-3 and TRBJ2-7; D unclear. Germline V gives CDR1 ENHRY, CDR2 SYGVKD. Trimming stripped 0 bases from V and 0 bases from J, with 9 bases between. The CDR3 has 15 residues. CDR3 sequence reads: CAISESGSNSYEQYV. The CDR3, as DNA: TGTGCCATCAGTGAGTCGGGTAGCAACTCCTACGAGCAGTACGTC.